The TCR beta chain described here comes from a study of shared clonotypes between healthy human individuals. Study-wide results and limits: Unshared clonotypes carried lower generation probabilities than those common to all four donors. The study found roughly 5% of naive CD4 clonotypes shared across a few donors.

In its sample, this clone was seen once. What it binds is not known. All donors were Caucasian adults living in Nashville, Tennessee. The study separated CD4+ cells into CD45RA+ naive and CD45RA-negative memory subsets. CDR3 length equals 16 residues. The V segment lost 2 bases and the J segment 4 bases; nucleotides outside the gene matches: 4. Germline V lookup: CDR1 SGHVS, CDR2 FQNEAQ. The data were produced by immunoSEQ multiplex PCR, yet TCRdb's version contains in-frame clones alone and is incomplete. The top ten clones hold approximately 0.5% of a sample with some 1,100,000 clones, approximately 78% of them seen once.

The specimen sequenced was memory CD4+ T cells from PBMCs. Indicated subset: CD45RA-negative fraction. The TCR comes from a man aged 18 to 29 in good health. Some clones in this sample may be carry-over from other donors' samples. The chain combines TRBV7-8 with TRBJ2-1; 11 positions agree with TRBD2. CDR3 residues: CASSLTGTSGYNEQFF. For the CDR3, the DNA is TGTGCCAGCAGCTTAACCGGGACTAGCGGATACAATGAGCAGTTCTTC.